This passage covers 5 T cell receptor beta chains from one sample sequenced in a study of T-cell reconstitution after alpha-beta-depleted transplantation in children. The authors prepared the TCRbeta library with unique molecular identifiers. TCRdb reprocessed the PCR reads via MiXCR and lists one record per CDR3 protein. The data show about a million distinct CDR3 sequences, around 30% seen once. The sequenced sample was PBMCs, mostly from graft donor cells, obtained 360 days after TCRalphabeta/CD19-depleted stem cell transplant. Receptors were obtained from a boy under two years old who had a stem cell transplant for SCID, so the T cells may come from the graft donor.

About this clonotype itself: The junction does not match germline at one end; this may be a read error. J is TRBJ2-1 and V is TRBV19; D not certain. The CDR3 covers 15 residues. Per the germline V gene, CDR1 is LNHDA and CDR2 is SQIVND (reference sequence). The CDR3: CASSITGRAYKEQFF. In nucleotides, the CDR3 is TGTGCCAGTAGTATTACGGGCCGGGCCTACAAAGAGCAGTTCTTC.

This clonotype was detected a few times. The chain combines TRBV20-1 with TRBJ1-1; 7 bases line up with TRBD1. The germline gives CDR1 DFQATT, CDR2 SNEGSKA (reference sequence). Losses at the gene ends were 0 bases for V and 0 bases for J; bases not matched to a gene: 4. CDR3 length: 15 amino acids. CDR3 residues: CSARDAGQVNTEAFF. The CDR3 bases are TGCAGTGCTAGAGATGCCGGACAGGTGAACACTGAAGCTTTCTTT.

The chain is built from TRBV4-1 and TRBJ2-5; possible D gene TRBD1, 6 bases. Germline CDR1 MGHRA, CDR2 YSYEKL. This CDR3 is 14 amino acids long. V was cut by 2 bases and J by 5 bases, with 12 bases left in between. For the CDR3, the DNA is TGCGCCAGCAGCCAATTACAGGGTTCGGAGACCCAGTACTTC. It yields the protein CASSQLQGSETQYF.

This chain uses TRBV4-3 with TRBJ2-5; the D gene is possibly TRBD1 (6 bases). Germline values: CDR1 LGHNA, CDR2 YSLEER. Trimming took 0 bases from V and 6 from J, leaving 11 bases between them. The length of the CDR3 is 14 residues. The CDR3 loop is CASSQDQGQKTQYF. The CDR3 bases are TGCGCCAGCAGCCAAGACCAGGGGCAGAAGACCCAGTACTTC.

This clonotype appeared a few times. The CDR3 spells CASSSEALGPEYGYTF. DNA of the CDR3: TGTGCCAGCAGTTCCGAAGCCCTGGGGCCGGAATATGGCTACACCTTC. This chain links TRBV12-3 or TRBV12-4 with TRBJ1-2; weak D call: TRBD1 (5 bases). V was trimmed by 4 bases and J by 5 bases, leaving 20 bases between them. The CDR3 sequence is 16 residues long.